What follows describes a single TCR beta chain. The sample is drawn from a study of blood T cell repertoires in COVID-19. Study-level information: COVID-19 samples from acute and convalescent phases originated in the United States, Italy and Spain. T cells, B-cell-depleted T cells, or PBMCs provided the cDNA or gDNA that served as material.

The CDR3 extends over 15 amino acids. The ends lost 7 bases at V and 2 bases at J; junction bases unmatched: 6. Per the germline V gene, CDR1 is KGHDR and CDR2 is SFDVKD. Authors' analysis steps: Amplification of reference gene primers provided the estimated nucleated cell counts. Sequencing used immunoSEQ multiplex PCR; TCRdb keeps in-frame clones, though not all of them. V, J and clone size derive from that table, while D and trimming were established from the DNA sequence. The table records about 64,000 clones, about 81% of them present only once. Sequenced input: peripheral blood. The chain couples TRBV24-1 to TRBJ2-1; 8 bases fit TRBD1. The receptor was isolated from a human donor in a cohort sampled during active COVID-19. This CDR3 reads CATRDRDSTYNEQFF. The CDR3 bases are TGTGCCACCAGGGACAGGGATTCCACCTACAATGAGCAGTTCTTC.